These 4 T cell receptor beta chains share one sample of origin, sequenced in a study of regulatory T cells in long-lasting Graves disease (dated by TCRdb to the early 2020s). Libraries were prepared through multiplex PCR. The sequencer listed for this sample is Illumina HiSeq 4000. iRepertoire HTBI primers and Arm-PCR amplification of CDR3 regions were used to construct TCR beta libraries. TCRdb reprocessed the public reads (quality trimming at Q25 with fastp, clone calling with MiXCR) and kept in-frame beta chains. Here each entry gathers all rows of one CDR3 protein and keeps the most common genes and DNA. For this sample there are 530,000 or so distinct CDR3 sequences; 13% appear just once. Of the sample, 8% to 10% falls within the top ten clones. Explained via the paper, the time point label denotes: newly diagnosed GD, antithyroid drugs for less than 3 months. For both TCR sequencing and RNA sequencing, RNA was extracted from PBMCs in TRIzol.

This same sample was also taken into another study, of T cells in Graves' hyperthyroidism and ophthalmopathy.

The material was peripheral blood mononuclear cells (PBMCs), obtained at new diagnosis, from a patient treated with antithyroid drugs. These receptor sequences come from a man aged 25 to 45 with Graves disease. Donor details come from another sample of the same person, matched by shared clones.

J is TRBJ1-5 and V is TRBV19, with 8 bases matching TRBD1. V shed 5 bases, J shed 7 bases, and the junction held 4 bases outside the gene matches. The CDR3 totals 13 residues. Germline assignment: CDR1 LNHDA and CDR2 SQIVND (reference sequence). The DNA of the CDR3 is TGTGCCAGTAGTCCGACAGGGGAACAGCCCCAGCATTTT. Encoded protein: CASSPTGEQPQHF.

V usage is TRBV12-3 or TRBV12-4 and J usage is TRBJ2-3; 7 bases agree with TRBD2. This CDR3 region has 21 residues. J was trimmed by 2 bases and V by 4 bases; bases with no gene match: 24. The CDR3 loop is CASSSQKVRSGIASATDTQYF. CDR3 nucleotide sequence: TGTGCCAGCAGTTCCCAAAAGGTGCGAAGCGGGATAGCGTCCGCCACAGATACGCAGTATTTT.

Turning to this clonotype: Just one base apart from a much larger clone, this may be a read error. The chain couples TRBV28 to TRBJ2-1; the D gene is possibly TRBD1 (6 bases). This CDR3 is 16 amino acids long. Germline CDR1 reads MDHEN; CDR2 reads SYDVKM. The CDR3: CASSSPTGRSYDEQFF. The CDR3, as DNA: TGTGCCAGCAGTTCCCCCACAGGGAGATCCTACGATGAGCAGTTCTTC.

The chain uses TRBV4-1 and TRBJ2-5, with a possible D match to TRBD2 (6 bases). The CDR3 has 16 residues. V was cut by 2 bases and J by 5 bases, with 18 bases left in between. Germline assignment: CDR1 MGHRA and CDR2 YSYEKL. CDR3 nucleotides: TGCGCCAGCAGCCAACCCCGGGACTTTTCAAGGGAGACCCAGTACTTC. It specifies CASSQPRDFSRETQYF.